One and the same sample provided the 26 T cell receptor beta chains below, sequenced in a study of vaccination effects on CD4 cells after COVID-19. Their specific antigens are unknown. Clones were read by immunoSEQ multiplex PCR, and TCRdb kept only the in-frame ones, dropping some. The sample shows 9,500 to 13,000 clones, less than 80% of them seen only once. Antigen-specific CD4+ T cells expanded by the ViraFEST assay with viral peptide pools were then sequenced. A roughly 11-day culture period preceded the isolation of CD4+ T cells. Sequencing used CD4+ T cells from PBMCs cultured with HCoV-229E spike peptides, obtained before COVID-19 vaccination. The receptors stem from a human donor who received a COVID-19 vaccine.

There are a few counts of this clone. The rearrangement links TRBV5-4 to TRBJ2-7, with TRBD2 identical over 13 bases. The germline CDR1 and CDR2 sequences are SGHNT and YYREEE (reference sequence). V lost 5 bases, J lost 7 bases, and 12 bases stayed unmatched. The CDR3 has 16 amino acids. The CDR3 is CASSLGTSGAQGEQYF. The CDR3 DNA reads TGTGCCAGCAGTCTCGGGACTAGCGGGGCCCAGGGGGAGCAGTACTTC. The complete variable domain, with remaining parts taken from reference TRBV5-4 and TRBJ2-7, reads ETGVTQSPTHLIKTRGQQVTLRCSSQSGHNTVSWYQQALGQGPQFIFQYYREEENGRGNFPPRFSGLQFPNYSSELNVNALELDDSALYLCASSLGTSGAQGEQYFGPGTRLTVT.

The V and J genes are TRBV2 and TRBJ1-1; 8 bases are shared with TRBD1. The CDR3 loop spans 14 amino acids. The junction had 3 bases not matched to a gene; V was cut back by 4 bases and J by 2 bases. CDR1 is SNHLY and CDR2 is FYNNEI in the germline V gene. This CDR3 is CASSVQGGNTEAFF. CDR3 nucleotides: TGTGCCAGCAGTGTACAGGGGGGCAACACTGAAGCTTTCTTT.

This chain links TRBV6-2 or TRBV6-3 with TRBJ1-1; D might be TRBD1 (5 bases). The CDR3 loop spans 15 amino acids. The germline V and J ends were trimmed by 0 bases and 2 bases, with 10 bases remaining between them. Germline CDR1 is MNHEY and CDR2 is SVGEGT. CDR3 in amino acids: CASSYSRARNTEAFF. The DNA of the CDR3 is TGTGCCAGCAGTTACTCCAGGGCGCGTAACACTGAAGCTTTCTTT.

This clone was picked up a small number of times. This chain joins TRBV4-1 and TRBJ1-1; D not certain. The CDR3 is 12 residues long. The germline V gene encodes CDR1 MGHRA and CDR2 YSYEKL. V was trimmed by 6 bases and J by 6 bases, leaving 11 bases between them. DNA for the CDR3: TGCGCCAGCAGTAAACCGTACGCTGAAGCTTTCTTT. Translation: CASSKPYAEAFF.

The chain links TRBV18 to TRBJ1-5; D unresolved. Trimming left V 6 bases short and J 9 bases short, with 18 bases between. The CDR3 runs to 14 residues. CDR1 KGHSH and CDR2 LQKENI come from the germline V gene. The CDR3: CASSPGEVRRPQHF. The CDR3 DNA sequence: TGTGCCAGCTCCCCTGGCGAGGTCCGGCGGCCCCAGCATTTT.

The V call is TRBV19, the J call TRBJ1-2; D possibly corresponds to TRBD1 (5 bases). The length of the CDR3 is 15 residues. The germline gives CDR1 LNHDA, CDR2 SQIVND (reference sequence). Between the trimmed V and J ends, which lost 1 base and 4 bases, there was a span of 13 bases. Written as DNA, the CDR3 is TGTGCCAGTAGTATAGGGAACGTGGGGGGCTATGGCTACACCTTC. This sequence encodes CASSIGNVGGYGYTF.

In DNA, the CDR3 is TGTGCCAGTAGTAACCTCCTAACGACAGGCTCCTACGAGCAGTACTTC. Its protein product is CASSNLLTTGSYEQYF. This chain joins TRBV19 and TRBJ2-7; a possible D gene is TRBD1 (6 bases). CDR1 is LNHDA and CDR2 is SQIVND in the germline V gene (reference sequence). This CDR3 is 16 amino acids long. V shed 4 bases and J shed 0 bases, with 16 bases lying between them.

The gene calls are TRBV19 and TRBJ2-5; D not certain. The CDR3 sequence is 13 residues long. Deletions cut 5 bases from V and 2 bases from J, with 9 bases between. CDR1 is LNHDA and CDR2 is SQIVND in the germline V gene (reference sequence). For the CDR3, the DNA is TGTGCCAGTAGTGTAGCAGTTCAAGAGACCCAGTACTTC. The encoded protein is CASSVAVQETQYF.

As regards this clone: This sample also contains other DNA sequences that code for the same CDR3. J is TRBJ2-5 and V is TRBV19; D might be TRBD2 (5 bases). CDR1 LNHDA and CDR2 SQIVND come from the germline V gene (reference sequence). CDR3 length: 14 amino acids. V gave up 9 bases and J gave up 5 bases, with 19 bases separating them. This chain's CDR3 is CASSPLQGSETQYF. CDR3 nucleotide sequence: TGTGCCAGCAGTCCCCTCCAAGGGAGTGAGACCCAGTACTTC.

This chain joins TRBV5-1 and TRBJ1-1; no definite D call. Germline V lookup: CDR1 SGHRS, CDR2 YFSETQ. Trimming pared 6 bases from V and 1 base from J, leaving 10 bases between. The CDR3 consists of 13 residues. The CDR3 bases are TGCGCCAGCATGAGGCAGCCGAACACTGAAGCTTTCTTT. Residues: CASMRQPNTEAFF.

The chain combines TRBV5-6 with TRBJ2-7, with D perhaps matching TRBD1 or TRBD2 (5 bases each). From germline, CDR1 is SGHDT and CDR2 YYEEEE. The CDR3 is made up of 13 amino acids. With 2 bases removed from V and 3 bases from J, the gap between germline ends came to 9 bases. CDR3 sequence (DNA): TGTGCCAGCAGCTTACGAGGGGACTACGAGCAGTACTTC. This gives the protein CASSLRGDYEQYF.

The chain combines TRBV2 with TRBJ1-2; D gene unclear. Trimming left V 8 bases short and J 1 base short, with 5 bases between. The CDR3 runs to 11 residues. Per germline, CDR1 SNHLY and CDR2 FYNNEI. CDR3 amino acids: CASEDNYGYTF. CDR3 DNA sequence: TGTGCCAGCGAGGATAACTATGGCTACACCTTC.

The chain carries TRBV5-4 and TRBJ1-4; 7 bases are shared with TRBD1. Germline values: CDR1 SGHNT, CDR2 YYREEE (reference sequence). V shed 0 bases and J 3 bases; nucleotides not matched to a gene: 2. The CDR3 is 15 amino acids. Here the CDR3 DNA reads TGTGCCAGCAGCTTGGAGACAGGGCCTAATGAAAAACTGTTTTTT. Protein product: CASSLETGPNEKLFF. Filled out from reference TRBV5-4 and TRBJ1-4, the complete variable domain reads ETGVTQSPTHLIKTRGQQVTLRCSSQSGHNTVSWYQQALGQGPQFIFQYYREEENGRGNFPPRFSGLQFPNYSSELNVNALELDDSALYLCASSLETGPNEKLFFGSGTQLSVL.

This sequence joins TRBV5-1 and TRBJ2-1; possibly TRBD2 for D (5 bases). The germline CDR1 and CDR2 sequences are SGHRS and YFSETQ. Trimming removed 4 bases from V and 0 bases from J, with 14 bases in between. There are 16 residues in the CDR3. The CDR3 here is CASSAGGGSSYNEQFF. In DNA form, the CDR3 reads TGCGCCAGCAGCGCGGGCGGTGGGAGCTCCTACAATGAGCAGTTCTTC. Complete variable domain (other parts from reference TRBV5-1 and TRBJ2-1): KAGVTQTPRYLIKTRGQQVTLSCSPISGHRSVSWYQQTPGQGLQFLFEYFSETQRNKGNFPGRFSGRQFSNSRSEMNVSTLELGDSALYLCASSAGGGSSYNEQFFGPGTRLTVL.

V usage is TRBV30 and J usage is TRBJ1-1; a weak D match, TRBD1 (5 bases). CDR3 length: 13 residues. The V end was cut by 0 bases, the J end by 5 bases, with 10 bases between. Looked up from germline, CDR1 is GTSNPN and CDR2 is SVGIG (reference sequence). The CDR3 protein is CAWSVLGGTEAFF. The DNA of the CDR3 is TGTGCCTGGAGTGTACTGGGGGGTACTGAAGCTTTCTTT.

This clone occurred a few times. The CDR3 loop is CASSVSGGSYNEQFF. The CDR3 nucleotides read TGTGCCAGCAGTGTGAGCGGGGGCTCCTACAATGAGCAGTTCTTC. The gene calls are TRBV25-1 and TRBJ2-1; 8 bases match TRBD2. The CDR3 runs to 15 residues. After removal of 4 bases from V and 0 bases from J, the junction contained 2 bases not matched to a gene. The germline V gene encodes CDR1 MGHDK and CDR2 SYGVNS.

This clone was seen just once. V gene TRBV3-1 (or the pseudogene TRBV3-2) combines with J gene TRBJ2-4, with TRBD2 identical over 8 bases. Germline V gene data show CDR1 as LGHDT and CDR2 as YNNKEL (reference sequence). This CDR3 has 15 amino acids. V shed 2 bases, J shed 6 bases, and the junction held 6 bases outside the gene matches. The CDR3 nucleotides are TGTGCCAGCAGCCAACGGACTAGCCCGGGAAACATTCAGTACTTC. This encodes CASSQRTSPGNIQYF.

This chain joins TRBV6-2 or TRBV6-3 and TRBJ2-5, with 9 nucleotides matching TRBD2. The ends lost 6 bases at V and 3 bases at J; junction bases unmatched: 8. The CDR3 totals 15 residues. CDR1 and CDR2 (germline): MNHEY, SVGEGT. CDR3: CASRPTGTSKETQYF. Here the CDR3 DNA reads TGTGCCAGCAGGCCTACCGGGACTAGCAAAGAGACCCAGTACTTC.

V is TRBV6-1 and J is TRBJ1-2; 7 bases line up with TRBD1. Germline V gene data show CDR1 as MNHNS and CDR2 as SASEGT. Trimming cost V 2 bases and J 5 bases; bases outside gene matches: 8. This CDR3 region has 15 residues. As DNA, the CDR3 is TGTGCCAGCAGTGAAAGACAGGGCGTACCTTATGGCTACACCTTC. Residues: CASSERQGVPYGYTF.

The chain joins TRBV9 to TRBJ1-5, with D perhaps matching TRBD1 (5 bases). Trimming left V 0 bases short and J 4 bases short, with 11 bases between. The CDR3 is made up of 15 amino acids. Germline V lookup: CDR1 SGDLS, CDR2 YYNGEE. DNA of the CDR3: TGTGCCAGCAGCGTAGCCCCCGGGGCGAATCAGCCCCAGCATTTT. Its protein is CASSVAPGANQPQHF.

This clone occurred once. The V and J genes are TRBV5-1 and TRBJ2-1; D not resolved. Per germline, CDR1 SGHRS and CDR2 YFSETQ. This CDR3 region has 18 residues. The germline V and J ends were trimmed by 2 bases and 0 bases, with 18 bases remaining between them. CDR3 DNA: TGCGCCAGCAGCTTCCCCCCTCATGGTCAGTCCTCCTACAATGAGCAGTTCTTC. It specifies CASSFPPHGQSSYNEQFF.

The chain links TRBV30 to TRBJ2-2, with 11 bases lining up with TRBD1. The J segment lost 6 bases and the V segment lost 3 bases, leaving 6 bases of the junction unmatched. There are 15 residues in the CDR3. The V gene's germline CDR1 is GTSNPN and CDR2 SVGIG (reference sequence). The DNA for the CDR3 is TGTGCCTGGAGCGCGGGACAGGGGGACGCCGGGGAGCTGTTTTTT. This translates into CAWSAGQGDAGELFF.

The chain uses TRBV11-2 and TRBJ2-7; D remains ambiguous. Trimming shortened V by 0 bases and J by 1 base, and 16 bases separated the two germline ends. Germline V gives CDR1 SGHAT, CDR2 FQNNGV. There are 17 residues in the CDR3. CDR3 DNA sequence: TGTGCCAGCAGCTTAGACCCCCGGGCGGTGTGGTCCTACGAGCAGTACTTC. It encodes CASSLDPRAVWSYEQYF.

CDR3 residues: CSVEVGQGLTYNEQFF. The CDR3 bases are TGCAGCGTTGAAGTGGGACAGGGGCTAACCTACAATGAGCAGTTCTTC. J is TRBJ2-1 and V is TRBV29-1, with 10 bases fitting TRBD1. J lost 2 bases, V lost 1 base, and 5 bases had no gene match. Germline loops: CDR1 SQVTM, CDR2 ANQGSEA. This CDR3 is built from 16 residues.

The chain combines TRBV2 with TRBJ2-4, with unresolved D. CDR1 SNHLY and CDR2 FYNNEI come from the germline V gene. This CDR3 has 14 residues. V shed 1 base and J shed 3 bases, with 7 bases lying between them. For the CDR3, the DNA is TGTGCCAGCAGTGAAGGGGTGTACAAAAACATTCAGTACTTC. It translates to CASSEGVYKNIQYF.

The chain uses TRBV28 and TRBJ2-4; a weak D match, TRBD1 (5 bases). The CDR3 sequence is 18 residues long. From germline, CDR1 is MDHEN and CDR2 SYDVKM. Trimming took off 6 bases at V and 2 bases at J, with 23 bases between the two ends. CDR3 region: CASSTPSTSTGPKNIQYF. CDR3 sequence (DNA): TGTGCCAGCAGCACCCCATCAACTTCTACAGGCCCCAAAAACATTCAGTACTTC.